A single sample gave rise to the 3 T cell receptor beta chains below, sequenced in a study of early T cells in non-severe SARS-CoV-2 infection. TCRdb reprocessed the 5' RACE reads with MiXCR, giving one entry per CDR3 protein. The sample gives over 55,000 distinct CDR3 sequences, roughly an eighth of which show up once; about 3% is in the top ten. Sequencing was done on a sample of whole blood. The receptors were gathered from an adult who was a healthcare worker with PCR-confirmed SARS-CoV-2 infection or an uninfected control (not recorded which).

The V call is TRBV11-2, the J call TRBJ2-1, with 10 nucleotides matching TRBD2. CDR1 is SGHAT and CDR2 is FQNNGV in the germline V gene. This CDR3 is 16 amino acids long. J gave up 4 bases and V 6 bases, and 9 bases lay outside the gene matches. The chain's CDR3 is CASRPLAGVAYNEQFF. In DNA, the CDR3 is TGTGCCAGCAGGCCTCTAGCGGGGGTTGCTTACAATGAGCAGTTCTTC.

The chain is built from TRBV30 and TRBJ2-4, with D perhaps matching TRBD2 (7 bases). Deletions cut 7 bases from V and 6 bases from J, with 16 bases between. CDR1 is GTSNPN and CDR2 is SVGIG in the germline V gene (reference sequence). CDR3 length: 13 amino acids. The CDR3 sequence: CALGGQGLNIQYF. CDR3 DNA: TGTGCCTTGGGGGGGCAGGGGCTAAACATTCAGTACTTC.

This clonotype came up a few times. This chain joins TRBV3-1 and TRBJ2-5; D remains ambiguous. The V and J ends lost 5 bases and 5 bases respectively, with 15 bases between them. Germline V lookup: CDR1 LGHDT, CDR2 YNNKEL (reference sequence). The CDR3 sequence is 14 residues long. The CDR3 protein is CASSYHGTEETQYF. The CDR3 coding sequence is TGTGCCAGCAGCTACCACGGAACGGAGGAGACCCAGTACTTC.